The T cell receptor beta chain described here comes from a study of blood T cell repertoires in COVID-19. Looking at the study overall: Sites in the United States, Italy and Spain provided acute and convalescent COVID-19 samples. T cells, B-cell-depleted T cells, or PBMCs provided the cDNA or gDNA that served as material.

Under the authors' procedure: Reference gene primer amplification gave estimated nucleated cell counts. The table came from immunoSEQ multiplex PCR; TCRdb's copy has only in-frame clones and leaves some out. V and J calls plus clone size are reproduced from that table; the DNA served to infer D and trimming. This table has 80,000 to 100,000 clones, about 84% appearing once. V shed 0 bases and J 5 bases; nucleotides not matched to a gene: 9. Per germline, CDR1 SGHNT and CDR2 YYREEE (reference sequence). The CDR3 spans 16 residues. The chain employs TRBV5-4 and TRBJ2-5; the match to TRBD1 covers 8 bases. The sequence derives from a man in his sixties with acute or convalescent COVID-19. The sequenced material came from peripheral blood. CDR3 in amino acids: CASSLGRGREVETQYF. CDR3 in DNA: TGTGCCAGCAGCTTGGGCAGGGGGCGCGAGGTGGAGACCCAGTACTTC.